This T cell receptor beta chain was identified in a study of monozygotic twins with inflammatory bowel disease (dated by TCRdb to the late 2010s). Broadly, across the study: In total, around 28 monozygotic twin pairs made up the full study: 19 Danish pairs, all IBD-discordant, plus nine German pairs, of which four were IBD-concordant and five were IBD-discordant. Within discordant pairs, disease-associated traits were sought mainly by comparing IBD patients with their genetically identical healthy co-twins. Each individual had, on average, about 151 000 unique TCRalpha sequences and 181 000 unique TCRbeta sequences available for analysis. Overall study results and their limits: IBD patients had lower TCRbeta repertoire diversity, measured by the inverse Simpson index, than their healthy co-twins. Repertoire similarity did not differ between concordant and discordant twins, which could be due to limited statistical power. Distinction between different T cell subtypes could not be achieved in the analysis. Compared with healthy twins, IBD patients shared fewer clonotypes with other individuals, and the difference was most pronounced in patients with signs of disease activity. The results gave no support for a single strong signal or clonotype linked to IBD. Because patients received different immunosuppressive treatments, the repertoires may have picked up extra background noise and variability between individuals.

Remarks on this clonotype: This receptor's antigen is unknown.

Libraries came from 5' RACE. Each TCR library was prepared from about 3,300 ng of total RNA. For each sample, cDNA synthesis was carried out in eight separate reactions using SMARTScribe reverse transcriptase. During cDNA synthesis, unique molecular identifiers containing a 6-nucleotide sample barcode were introduced by template switching. TCRalpha and TCRbeta cDNA was amplified by two nested PCRs of about 15 and 9 cycles, with bead purification after each PCR. Before amplification, the cDNA was treated with uracil DNA-glycosylase and purified using the QIAquick PCR purification kit. In the second PCR, Illumina TruSeq-compatible adapters and sample-specific barcodes were added. TapeStation and Qubit were used to check library quality and concentration, and 4 to 6.5 ng of each library went into the pool. Sequencing of the pooled libraries was done on an Illumina HiSeq2500 single-index Rapid Run using custom sequencing primers and 2 x 100 bp reads. The paper's data handling went like this. UMI-based consensus assembly with MiGEC version 1.2.6 was used to correct PCR and sequencing errors. MiXCR version 2.1.1 was used for V(D)J alignment, clonotype assembly and CDR3 extraction. To normalise gene usage, clonotype sharing and MAIT/NKT TCR abundance, the analysis used the top 1000, 10 000 and 20 000 clonotypes per sample. After downsampling to 27 000 UMIs, diversity was calculated as the inverse Simpson index using the vegan R package. Paired Mann-Whitney U tests were applied to discordant twin pairs, with Benjamini-Hochberg correction for multiple testing. Following reprocessing of the reads by TCRdb, the data hold one row per CDR3 protein sequence and no DNA is available. TCRdb's processing, not the study's, gives the V and J calls here. This sample's clone table shows approximately 340,000 distinct CDR3 sequences. Around 2% of the sample is in the top ten clones.

The CDR3 has 16 amino acids, counting the end cysteine and phenylalanine. The coding DNA is unavailable. CDR1 and CDR2, per the germline V gene, are SGHTA and FQGNSA. From each donor, an approximately 2.3 ml peripheral blood sample was collected into PAXgene tubes and kept at -80 degrees C. Without T cell sorting, total RNA was isolated from whole blood using the PAXgene blood miRNA kit on an automated QIAcube. Peripheral blood from monozygotic twin pairs concordant or discordant for inflammatory bowel disease was subjected to deep TCRalpha and TCRbeta repertoire profiling with unique molecular barcoding. For every twin pair, smoking habits were documented, and each individual was categorised as a current, former or never smoker.

Sequencing was carried out using blood. This receptor was identified in a human donor with ulcerative colitis or Crohn's disease, or a healthy co-twin of an affected twin (not recorded which). The V and J genes are TRBV7-2 and TRBJ1-4; TCRdb lists TRBD1, though no DNA is available to test this call. CDR3 reads: CASSYRAGQGTRKLFF.